Given below is one T cell receptor beta chain in context. These data belong to a study of blood T cell repertoires in COVID-19. The wider study: Sample material is recorded as cDNA or gDNA derived from T cells, B-cell-depleted T cells, or PBMCs.

Repertoires were generated with immunoSEQ multiplex PCR, while TCRdb's copy carries only in-frame clones and drops some. The sample includes roughly 200,000 clones, about 76% of them seen just once. The CDR3 is 14 residues long. In germline, CDR1 is MDHEN, CDR2 SYDVKM. The V and J ends lost 6 bases and 3 bases, in that order; junction bases with no gene match: 4. Sequenced: peripheral blood. The chain joins TRBV28 to TRBJ1-3; 8 bases are shared with TRBD1. The receptor's source is a woman between 40 and 55 years old with COVID-19, enrolled during active disease. The CDR3 is CASRLGQGGNTIYF. The CDR3 DNA reads as TGTGCCAGCAGACTAGGACAGGGTGGAAACACCATATATTTT.